One and the same sample provided the 6 T cell receptor beta chains below, sequenced in a study of shared clonotypes between healthy human individuals. Libraries were prepared by immunoSEQ multiplex PCR; TCRdb keeps only in-frame clonotypes and omits some of them. The sample includes hundreds of thousands of clones, about 95% of them seen just once. Selected positively for CCR7 and CD45RO-negative, naive CD8 cells excluded terminally differentiated effector memory CD45RA+ cells. The specimen sequenced was naive CD8+ T cells sorted from blood. The receptor source for this set is a woman aged 25 to 45 in good health.

V and J are TRBV5-6 and TRBJ2-7; possibly TRBD1 for D (5 bases). The CDR3 loop spans 14 amino acids. From germline, CDR1 is SGHDT and CDR2 YYEEEE. Trimming took 0 bases from V and 2 from J, leaving 9 bases between them. DNA for the CDR3: TGTGCCAGCAGCTTGGGAGACAGCACCTACGAGCAGTACTTC. Protein: CASSLGDSTYEQYF.

V usage is TRBV2 and J usage is TRBJ1-2; tentative D call: TRBD1 (5 bases). Looked up from germline, CDR1 is SNHLY and CDR2 is FYNNEI. Trimming removed 0 bases from V and 0 bases from J, with 8 bases in between. The CDR3 length is 15 residues. The CDR3, as DNA: TGTGCCAGCAGTGAAGCCGAGGGACCTAACTATGGCTACACCTTC. It translates to CASSEAEGPNYGYTF.

The chain couples TRBV13 to TRBJ2-7, with D maybe TRBD1 (5 bases). Trimming removed 5 bases at V and 3 bases at J, with 14 bases between. Germline V lookup: CDR1 PRHDT, CDR2 FYEKMQ (reference sequence). This CDR3 spans 14 amino acids. The CDR3 sequence: CASSPQGGSYEQYF. The CDR3 region has the DNA TGTGCCAGCAGCCCGCAGGGTGGCAGCTACGAGCAGTACTTC.

The chain carries TRBV10-2 and TRBJ1-5; TRBD1 might be the D (5 bases). The germline V and J ends were trimmed by 6 bases and 1 base, with 10 bases remaining between them. The length of the CDR3 is 14 residues. Germline V gene lookup returns CDR1 WSHSY and CDR2 SAAADI. The CDR3 DNA sequence: TGCGCCAGCAGGGGGCTTGCGAGCAATCAGCCCCAGCATTTT. This encodes CASRGLASNQPQHF.

The chain uses TRBV7-8 and TRBJ1-2; 8 bases align to TRBD1. CDR1 and CDR2 (germline): SGHVS, FQNEAQ. Trimming took 5 bases from V and 4 from J; bases not matched to a gene: 9. The CDR3 is 15 residues long. Written as DNA, the CDR3 is TGTGCCAGCAGCGGGGCCGACAGGGGTGGCTATGGCTACACCTTC. It specifies CASSGADRGGYGYTF.

This clone was detected only once. The CDR3 sequence is CASSQGRIHEQYF. The CDR3 DNA sequence: TGTGCCAGTAGCCAGGGACGGATTCACGAGCAGTACTTC. V is TRBV19 and J is TRBJ2-7, with D possibly being TRBD1 or TRBD2 (5 bases each). The CDR3 runs 13 residues. The V end lost 6 bases, the J end lost 5 bases, and 14 bases lay between the germline ends. Per the germline V gene, CDR1 is LNHDA and CDR2 is SQIVND (reference sequence).